This TCR beta chain was observed in a study of shared clonotypes between healthy human individuals. The assay was immunoSEQ multiplex PCR, and TCRdb's table has in-frame clones only and misses some. The sample holds about 710,000 clones, less than 80% seen once. The receptor's source is a woman aged 30 to 39 in good health. Input material: memory CD4+ T cells sorted from blood. As for subset: CD45RA-negative fraction.

This CDR3 reads CASIKPRGRNEQFF. The DNA of the CDR3 is TGTGCCAGCATAAAGCCGAGGGGGAGGAATGAGCAGTTCTTC. The chain recombines TRBV7-2 with TRBJ2-1; perhaps D is TRBD1 or TRBD2 (6 bases each). The CDR3 consists of 14 residues. V lost 7 bases to trimming and J lost 7 bases, with 17 bases between them. Germline-derived CDR1 and CDR2 are SGHTA and FQGNSA.